The rows below give T cell receptor beta chains drawn from one sample of a study of tumor-infiltrating lymphocytes in localized non-small cell lung cancer. Only in-frame clones appear in the TCRdb table, and some are missing; sequencing was by immunoSEQ multiplex PCR. This sample yields tens of thousands of clones, of which approximately 59% are seen a single time; approximately 5.4% belongs to the top ten. The sample taken for sequencing was lung tumor tissue. The source is a human donor with non-small cell lung cancer. The CDR3 runs from the conserved cysteine through the conserved F or W. A D gene is named only where the DNA matches it firmly. Some rows mark clone size as missing; the rest say once, few, many or name a class of expanded clone.

CDR3nt	CDR3aa	j_gene	v_gene	abundance	d_gene
TGTGCCAGCAGCCCACTATCGGTCGGGGGGCAGGGGTATGCCTATGGCTACACCTTC	CASSPLSVGGQGYAYGYTF	TRBJ1-2	TRBV4-2	few	-
TGTGTCAGCAGCGTCGACAGGGGGGAGACCCAGTACTTC	CVSSVDRGETQYF	TRBJ2-5	TRBV2	-	TRBD1
TGTGCCAGCATCACGCAGGGAGAGACCCAGTACTTC	CASITQGETQYF	TRBJ2-5	TRBV7-9	-	-
TGTGCCAGCAGGACAGGAAACGAAAAACTGTTTTTT	CASRTGNEKLFF	TRBJ1-4	TRBV6-1	-	-
TGTGCCAGTAGTGAAGACCTCCCGGGACAGGGTTCTTTAGGCTACACCTTC	CASSEDLPGQGSLGYTF	TRBJ1-2	TRBV19	-	TRBD1
TGTGCCATCAGGACAGATAGCAATCAGCCCCAGCATTTT	CAIRTDSNQPQHF	TRBJ1-5	TRBV10-3	-	-
TGCAGTGTCTGGGGGGCCACTGAAGCTTTCTTT	CSVWGATEAFF	TRBJ1-1	TRBV20-1	few	-
TGTGCCATCAGTATGGACAGGGGCAATGAGCAGTTCTTC	CAISMDRGNEQFF	TRBJ2-1	TRBV10-3	-	TRBD1
TGCGCCAGCAGCCCGGAGGGCGGAACCTACAATGAGCAGTTCTTC	CASSPEGGTYNEQFF	TRBJ2-1	TRBV5-1	-	-
TGCGCCAGCAGCTTTTATAAAGGGACAGGGGGCATTGAGCAGTTCTTC	CASSFYKGTGGIEQFF	TRBJ2-1	TRBV5-1	-	TRBD1
TGTGCCAGCAGCTTAGATCAGGGAGATACGCAGTATTTT	CASSLDQGDTQYF	TRBJ2-3	TRBV11-3	-	-
TGTGCCAGTAGTATAGAGAGGGCAGATACGCAGTATTTT	CASSIERADTQYF	TRBJ2-3	TRBV19	-	-
TGCAGCGGGGACAGGGGCGGGGGTGAAGCTTTCTTT	CSGDRGGGEAFF	TRBJ1-1	TRBV29-1	-	TRBD1
TGTGCCAGCAGCCTACAGGGGGCGGGTTACACTGAAGCTTTCTTT	CASSLQGAGYTEAFF	TRBJ1-1	TRBV7-6	-	TRBD1
TGTGCCAGCAGCTTAGCGGGAGCGGGTTACAATGAGCAGTTCTTC	CASSLAGAGYNEQFF	TRBJ2-1	TRBV7-3	-	TRBD2
TGTGCCAGCAGCTTAGGCAGTACCTCCTACAATGAGCAGTTCTTC	CASSLGSTSYNEQFF	TRBJ2-1	TRBV7-2	-	-
TGTGCCTGGAACATCGGACTAGCAGGTCGGACCGGGGAGCTGTTTTTT	CAWNIGLAGRTGELFF	TRBJ2-2	TRBV30	-	TRBD2
TGTGCCAGCAGCCCATTCTCCGGGGTCGCTTTCTTT	CASSPFSGVAFF	TRBJ1-1	TRBV11-1	-	-
TGTGCCAGCAGTTTAGGACAGAACCGACAGGGCTACACCTTC	CASSLGQNRQGYTF	TRBJ1-2	TRBV28	-	-
TGTGCCAGCAGTGATCGGAGTGGAGAACTCTCTGGGGCCAACGTCCTGACTTTC	CASSDRSGELSGANVLTF	TRBJ2-6	TRBV2	-	-
TGTGCCAGCAGCTTAGAGGTGGAAGGCTACACCTTC	CASSLEVEGYTF	TRBJ1-2	TRBV7-9	-	-
TGTGCCAGCACTTTGAACCCAATATACAGGTTCACTGAAGCTTTCTTT	CASTLNPIYRFTEAFF	TRBJ1-1	TRBV28	few	-
TGCGCCAGCAGCCTTAGGACAGGGACCTACGAGCAGTACTTC	CASSLRTGTYEQYF	TRBJ2-7	TRBV23-1	-	TRBD1
TGCGCCAGCAGCGGACTAGCGGGAGGTTACACCGGGGAGCTGTTTTTT	CASSGLAGGYTGELFF	TRBJ2-2	TRBV5-1	-	TRBD2
TGTGCCACCAGCGGCGACCGGGGCAGAAACACCGGGGAGCTGTTTTTT	CATSGDRGRNTGELFF	TRBJ2-2	TRBV15	-	-
TGCGCCAGCAGCCAGCCAGGACAGATAGGATATGGCTACACCTTC	CASSQPGQIGYGYTF	TRBJ1-2	TRBV4-1	-	-
TGTGCCAGCAGCCTAAACCGGGACTCCACCGGGGAGCTGTTTTTT	CASSLNRDSTGELFF	TRBJ2-2	TRBV7-3	-	-
TGTGCCAGCAGCAGGACTAGCGGGAGCTACGAGCAGTACTTC	CASSRTSGSYEQYF	TRBJ2-7	TRBV6-6	-	TRBD2
TGCGCCAGCAGCTGGAGCGGGGGGGAAGCTTTCTTT	CASSWSGGEAFF	TRBJ1-1	TRBV5-1	few	-
TGTGCCAGTACCAGGGGGCGAATGAACACTGAAGCTTTCTTT	CASTRGRMNTEAFF	TRBJ1-1	TRBV19	-	TRBD1
TGTGCCAGCAGTCCGAGGAGGGGACAGACCCAAGAGACCCAGTACTTC	CASSPRRGQTQETQYF	TRBJ2-5	TRBV27	-	-
TGTGCCAGCAGCTTAACGGGCTTTTCTAACTATGGCTACACCTTC	CASSLTGFSNYGYTF	TRBJ1-2	TRBV7-3	-	-
TGTGCCAGCAGGGTGGACAGGGGGCTTTCCTACGAGCAGTACTTC	CASRVDRGLSYEQYF	TRBJ2-7	TRBV2	large	TRBD1
TGTGCCAGTAGTATAGATCCAGCGGGAGTGGGCGAGCAGTTCTTC	CASSIDPAGVGEQFF	TRBJ2-1	TRBV19	-	TRBD2
TGTGCCAGCAGTTCGGGACAGATGAACACTGAAGCTTTCTTT	CASSSGQMNTEAFF	TRBJ1-1	TRBV28	-	TRBD1
TGTGCCAGCAGCTTTGCGGGACAGGGACAAGAGACCCAGTACTTC	CASSFAGQGQETQYF	TRBJ2-5	TRBV5-4	once	TRBD1
TGTGCCATCAAGGAAGCGGGAGTAGCGGATACGCAGTATTTT	CAIKEAGVADTQYF	TRBJ2-3	TRBV10-3	-	TRBD2
TGTGCCAGCAGGCGAGCGGGACCCAATCAGGGCGAGCAGTACTTC	CASRRAGPNQGEQYF	TRBJ2-7	TRBV6-4	-	TRBD2
TGTGCCAGCAGCTTGGACCTCGCCTATGGCTACACCTTC	CASSLDLAYGYTF	TRBJ1-2	TRBV5-4	few	-
TGTGCCAGCAGTGTTCTCAGCGGGACCTACAATGAGCAGTTCTTC	CASSVLSGTYNEQFF	TRBJ2-1	TRBV6-4	few	TRBD2
TGTGCCAGCAGCTTACAGGACAGTTTGATATACGAGCAGTACTTC	CASSLQDSLIYEQYF	TRBJ2-7	TRBV7-2	-	-
TGCGCCAGCAGCTTGTCTAGCTCCTACAATGAGCAGTTCTTC	CASSLSSSYNEQFF	TRBJ2-1	TRBV5-1	-	-
TGTGCCAGCAGCTTGGCCGGGACCGGGAGGACCGGGGAGCTGTTTTTT	CASSLAGTGRTGELFF	TRBJ2-2	TRBV5-4	few	TRBD2
TGTGCCAGCAGTTACTCGTGGGGAGCAGACACTGAAGCTTTCTTT	CASSYSWGADTEAFF	TRBJ1-1	TRBV6-5	-	-
TGTGCCTGGAGTTTAACATCAACTAATGAAAAACTGTTTTTT	CAWSLTSTNEKLFF	TRBJ1-4	TRBV30	-	-